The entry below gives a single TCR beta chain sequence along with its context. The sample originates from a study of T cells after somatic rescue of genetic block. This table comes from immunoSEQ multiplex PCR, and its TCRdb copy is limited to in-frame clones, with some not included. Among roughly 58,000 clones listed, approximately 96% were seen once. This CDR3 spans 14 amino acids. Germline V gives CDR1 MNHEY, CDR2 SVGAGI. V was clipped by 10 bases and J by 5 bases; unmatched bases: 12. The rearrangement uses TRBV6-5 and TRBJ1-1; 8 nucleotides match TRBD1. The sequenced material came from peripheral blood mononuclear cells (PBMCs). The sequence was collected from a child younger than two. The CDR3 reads CATNLQGGVTEAFF. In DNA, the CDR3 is TGTGCCACCAATTTACAGGGGGGGGTAACTGAAGCTTTCTTT.